The 25 T cell receptor beta chains reported below all come from one sample, sequenced in a study of blood T cell repertoires in COVID-19 (dated by TCRdb to 2020 to 2022). Library preparation used the immunoSEQ multiplex PCR assay. In its TCRdb copy, this immuneACCESS table keeps in-frame sequences only and misses some clones. Where compared with another copy, unresolved V genes explain less than half of these, and the others have no known cause. This sample is represented by some 230,000 clones; roughly 84% of them were singletons. The top ten clones comprise around 2% of the sample. Sequencing used peripheral blood. Receptors were obtained from a woman in her fifties or sixties with acute or convalescent COVID-19.

V gene TRBV20-1 combines with J gene TRBJ2-3; the D is unclear. Germline CDR1 reads DFQATT; CDR2 reads SNEGSKA (reference sequence). Deletions cut 4 bases from V and 3 bases from J, with 5 bases between. The CDR3 spans 11 residues. The CDR3, as DNA: TGCAGTGCTACTAAAACAGATACGCAGTATTTT. This encodes CSATKTDTQYF.

This clone was seen once. The chain combines TRBV20-1 with TRBJ1-4; TRBD1 matches at 7 bases. Trimming cost V 6 bases and J 8 bases; bases outside gene matches: 0. Per germline, CDR1 DFQATT and CDR2 SNEGSKA (reference sequence). The CDR3 has 10 residues. CDR3 nucleotide sequence: TGCAGTGCACAGGGGGAAAAACTGTTTTTT. This translates into CSAQGEKLFF.

This clone was picked up one time. The chain carries TRBV28 and TRBJ2-5; possibly TRBD2 for D (5 bases). The assigned J gene may be wrong: the sequence end matches TRBJ2-7 better. Germline V gives CDR1 MDHEN, CDR2 SYDVKM. The CDR3 consists of 12 residues. The DNA for the CDR3 is TGTGCCAGCAGTCGCGGGTACTACGAGCAGTACTTC. This encodes CASSRGYYEQYF.

Concerning this clone: Without the conserved terminal phenylalanine or tryptophan, this CDR3 likely stems from a read error. Because the CDR3's place on the DNA is in doubt, the DNA is left out and the CDR3 is given as listed by TCRdb. The V gene is TRBV30, the J gene TRBJ1-1; TRBD1 is the table's D call and was not checked against the DNA. The CDR3 has 13 amino acids, counting both end residues. CDR1 and CDR2 from the germline V gene are GTSNPN and SVGIG (reference sequence). CDR3 residues: CAWSETGTGLSRY.

The chain joins TRBV9 to TRBJ2-7; the D gene is possibly TRBD1 (5 bases). This CDR3 region has 14 residues. The V gene lost 0 bases and the J gene lost 4 bases, with 11 bases spanning the gap. Per the germline V gene, CDR1 is SGDLS and CDR2 is YYNGEE. CDR3: CASSVGLQGYEQYF. CDR3 bases: TGTGCCAGCAGCGTAGGGCTTCAGGGATACGAGCAGTACTTC.

The chain carries TRBV30 and TRBJ1-6; D is undetermined. The germline gives CDR1 GTSNPN, CDR2 SVGIG (reference sequence). V lost 2 bases to trimming and J lost 9 bases, with 14 bases between them. The CDR3 has 14 amino acids. CDR3 amino acids: CAWSRRGGGSPLHF. The DNA of the CDR3 is TGTGCCTGGAGTCGGCGGGGTGGTGGTTCACCCCTCCACTTT. The whole variable domain, remainder taken from reference TRBV30 and TRBJ1-6, is SQTIHQWPATLVQPVGSPLSLECTVEGTSNPNLYWYRQAAGRGLQLLFYSVGIGQISSEVPQNLSASRPQDRQFILSSKKLLLSDSGFYLCAWSRRGGGSPLHFGNGTRLTVT.

This clone came up a few times. The chain is built from TRBV19 and TRBJ1-1; possible D gene TRBD1, 6 bases. The V end was cut by 8 bases, the J end by 5 bases, with 15 bases between. The CDR3 has 13 residues. Per germline, CDR1 LNHDA and CDR2 SQIVND (reference sequence). CDR3 residues: CASGHRDWTEAFF. The DNA of the CDR3 is TGTGCCAGTGGCCACAGGGATTGGACTGAAGCTTTCTTT.

The gene calls are TRBV11-2 and TRBJ2-2; the match to TRBD2 covers 10 bases. The V segment lost 10 bases and the J segment 5 bases; nucleotides outside the gene matches: 1. This CDR3 spans 12 amino acids. In germline, CDR1 is SGHAT, CDR2 FQNNGV. CDR3 in amino acids: CATGLATGELFF. The CDR3 coding sequence is TGTGCCACGGGACTAGCGACCGGGGAGCTGTTTTTT.

This clone showed up just once. V gene TRBV5-4 combines with J gene TRBJ2-5; 7 positions agree with TRBD1. The V and J ends lost 5 bases and 0 bases, in that order; junction bases with no gene match: 4. Germline values: CDR1 SGHNT, CDR2 YYREEE (reference sequence). The CDR3 is 14 amino acids. The CDR3 sequence: CASSKQGDQETQYF. The CDR3 region has the DNA TGTGCCAGCAGTAAGCAGGGGGACCAAGAGACCCAGTACTTC.

V is TRBV19 and J is TRBJ1-4, with TRBD1 matching over 8 bases. Losses at the gene ends were 2 bases for V and 5 bases for J; bases not matched to a gene: 10. This CDR3 has 17 amino acids. Germline CDR1 is LNHDA and CDR2 is SQIVND (reference sequence). The CDR3 bases are TGTGCCAGTAGTATATTGCCAAGACAGGGGAGGAATGAAAAACTGTTTTTT. Translation: CASSILPRQGRNEKLFF.

This clone was counted a single time. The V and J genes are TRBV5-8 and TRBJ1-1; D remains unclear. The CDR3 runs 14 residues. Trimming removed 0 bases at V and 6 bases at J, with 12 bases between. CDR1 and CDR2 from the germline V gene are SGHTS and YDEGEE. CDR3: CASSLGSGPAEAFF. The CDR3 nucleotides are TGTGCCAGCAGCTTGGGTTCGGGTCCGGCTGAAGCTTTCTTT.

This sequence joins TRBV18 and TRBJ1-4, with unresolved D. The CDR3 is 16 amino acids. V was trimmed by 2 bases and J by 1 base, leaving 11 bases between them. CDR1 KGHSH and CDR2 LQKENI come from the germline V gene. The chain's CDR3 is CASSPTGGVTNEKLFF. The CDR3, as DNA: TGTGCCAGCTCACCAACTGGCGGGGTAACTAATGAAAAACTGTTTTTT.

The V gene is TRBV19, the J gene TRBJ2-7; 10 positions agree with TRBD1. The ends lost 3 bases at V and 0 bases at J; junction bases unmatched: 11. The CDR3 length is 18 residues. Per germline, CDR1 LNHDA and CDR2 SQIVND (reference sequence). DNA for the CDR3: TGTGCCAGTAGTATTAAGCACAACCGGGACAGGGGCTCCTACGAGCAGTACTTC. It codes for CASSIKHNRDRGSYEQYF.

J is TRBJ2-5 and V is TRBV3-1 (or the pseudogene TRBV3-2); maybe TRBD2 (6 bases). The CDR3 extends over 14 amino acids. CDR1 is LGHDT and CDR2 is YNNKEL in the germline V gene (reference sequence). V dropped 0 bases and J dropped 5 bases, with 10 bases sitting between them. CDR3 loop: CASSQDLGTETQYF. In nucleotides, the CDR3 is TGTGCCAGCAGCCAAGATTTGGGGACTGAGACCCAGTACTTC.

The gene calls are TRBV2 and TRBJ2-3; TRBD2 agrees at 7 bases. In germline, CDR1 is SNHLY, CDR2 FYNNEI. This CDR3 region has 15 residues. Trimming took 8 bases from V and 2 from J; bases not matched to a gene: 10. The CDR3 sequence: CASVAERGITDTQYF. For the CDR3, the DNA is TGTGCCAGCGTCGCGGAGCGGGGAATCACAGATACGCAGTATTTT.

The V gene is TRBV5-1, the J gene TRBJ1-2; D might be TRBD1 (5 bases). Germline V CDR1 and CDR2: SGHRS, YFSETQ. This CDR3 comprises 14 residues. V was shortened by 1 base and J by 6 bases, with 13 bases between the two germline ends. Here the CDR3 reads CASSLRQWKDGYTF. CDR3 DNA sequence: TGCGCCAGCAGCTTGAGACAGTGGAAGGATGGCTACACCTTC.

This chain joins TRBV5-1 and TRBJ2-1, with TRBD2 matching 11 bases. The CDR3 is 16 residues long. Germline values: CDR1 SGHRS, CDR2 YFSETQ. V lost 4 bases and J lost 1; bases outside the gene matches: 4. DNA for the CDR3: TGCGCCAGCAGCCCCGGGACTAGCGGATCCTACAATGAGCAGTTCTTC. Its translation: CASSPGTSGSYNEQFF.

The CDR3 protein is CASRSGTSGVGTDTQYF. For the CDR3, the DNA is TGTGCCAGCAGGAGTGGGACTAGCGGTGTGGGCACAGATACGCAGTATTTT. This chain joins TRBV28 and TRBJ2-3, with TRBD2 matching over 11 bases. Germline V gene lookup returns CDR1 MDHEN and CDR2 SYDVKM. J was trimmed by 1 base and V by 6 bases; bases with no gene match: 9. The CDR3 consists of 17 residues.

The V call is TRBV4-2, the J call TRBJ2-7; perhaps TRBD1 as D (5 bases). V was pared by 4 bases and J by 5 bases, with 12 bases between. This CDR3 is built from 13 residues. Germline CDR1 is LGHNA and CDR2 is YNFKEQ. As DNA, the CDR3 is TGTGCCAGCAGCCGCGGACAAGTCGACGAGCAGTACTTC. Translated, it gives CASSRGQVDEQYF.

V and J are TRBV6-5 and TRBJ2-1; 8 bases align to TRBD2. J gave up 7 bases and V 8 bases, and 7 bases lay outside the gene matches. The germline V gene has CDR1 MNHEY and CDR2 SVGAGI. The CDR3 has 13 residues. CDR3 coding DNA: TGTGCCAGCGGACTATCGGGGGGGAATGAGCAGTTCTTC. Its protein is CASGLSGGNEQFF.

The V and J genes are TRBV10-3 and TRBJ1-2; D ambiguous. There are 11 residues in the CDR3. From germline, CDR1 is ENHRY and CDR2 SYGVKD. Trimming shortened V by 4 bases and J by 6 bases, and 6 bases separated the two germline ends. The CDR3 region is CAISGGNGYTF. CDR3 nucleotide sequence: TGTGCCATCAGTGGCGGCAATGGCTACACCTTC.

V and J are TRBV7-2 and TRBJ2-5; D might be TRBD1 (6 bases). V was clipped by 3 bases and J by 3 bases, with 8 bases between them. CDR3 length: 13 residues. Per the germline V gene, CDR1 is SGHTA and CDR2 is FQGNSA. CDR3 nucleotide sequence: TGTGCCAGCAGCTTCTCAGGGGAAGAGACCCAGTACTTC. This codes for CASSFSGEETQYF.

This sequence joins TRBV4-3 and TRBJ2-2; the D gene is possibly TRBD2 (6 bases). Germline V CDR1 and CDR2: LGHNA, YSLEER. V was clipped by 0 bases and J by 4 bases, with 12 bases between them. The CDR3 has 16 amino acids. Written as DNA, the CDR3 is TGCGCCAGCAGCCAAGAGTCAGCCGGGGGCACCGGGGAGCTGTTTTTT. Translated, it gives CASSQESAGGTGELFF.

This clone was found once. The V call is TRBV2, the J call TRBJ1-2; D is uncertain. Germline values: CDR1 SNHLY, CDR2 FYNNEI. With 3 bases removed from V and 8 bases from J, the gap between germline ends came to 19 bases. This CDR3 has 15 amino acids. CDR3 in amino acids: CASSDGVARAEGYTF. The DNA of the CDR3 is TGTGCCAGCAGTGATGGGGTAGCGAGGGCCGAAGGCTACACCTTC.

The chain couples TRBV3-1 (or the pseudogene TRBV3-2) to TRBJ1-2, with TRBD1 identical over 12 bases. With V trimmed by 3 bases and J by 6 bases, 5 bases remained unmatched. This CDR3 has 15 amino acids. Germline V gene data show CDR1 as LGHDT and CDR2 as YNNKEL (reference sequence). This CDR3 is CASSQTGTGGHGYTF. The CDR3 DNA reads as TGTGCCAGCAGCCAGACGGGGACAGGGGGCCATGGCTACACCTTC.